The 9 T cell receptor beta chains below were found in one sample sequenced in a study of T cell responses to AZD1222 COVID-19 vaccine. Sequenced by immunoSEQ multiplex PCR; TCRdb stores in-frame clones only, minus some. The profile covers 150,000 to 200,000 clones, with about 86% appearing a single time and over 6% taken by the ten largest. The sample here was peripheral blood, taken on day 0 of AZD1222 vaccination. The receptors come from an adult in good health.

The CDR3 DNA sequence: TGTGCCAGCAGCTTAGCAACCTGGGATAGCAATCAGCCCCAGCATTTT. Protein product: CASSLATWDSNQPQHF. V usage is TRBV7-8 and J usage is TRBJ1-5; no clear D gene. The germline CDR1 and CDR2 sequences are SGHVS and FQNEAQ. The CDR3 is 16 residues long. V was clipped by 0 bases and J by 0 bases, with 9 bases between them.

The J gene is TRBJ1-4, the V gene TRBV10-3; the match to TRBD1 covers 10 bases. Losses at the gene ends were 5 bases for V and 6 bases for J; bases not matched to a gene: 3. The CDR3 contains 14 residues. Germline V lookup: CDR1 ENHRY, CDR2 SYGVKD. The CDR3 nucleotides read TGTGCCATCAGTCCCGGGACAGGGGATGAAAAACTGTTTTTT. Translating gives CAISPGTGDEKLFF.

V gene TRBV3-1 (or the pseudogene TRBV3-2) combines with J gene TRBJ1-2; 10 bases are a match to TRBD1. This CDR3 comprises 15 residues. Germline V gene sequence: CDR1 LGHDT, CDR2 YNNKEL (reference sequence). The trim removed 1 base at V and 6 bases at J, leaving 5 bases unmatched. The CDR3 reads CASSQGMGQGHGYTF. The CDR3 DNA reads TGTGCCAGCAGCCAAGGGATGGGACAGGGGCATGGCTACACCTTC.

A single count supports this clone. The chain carries TRBV7-9 and TRBJ1-5; no clear D. The CDR3 is 13 residues long. V gave up 1 base and J gave up 2 bases, with 3 bases separating them. Germline-derived CDR1 and CDR2 are SEHNR and FQNEAQ (reference sequence). The CDR3 region is CASSLGRNQPQHF. Written as DNA, the CDR3 is TGTGCCAGCAGCTTAGGGCGCAATCAGCCCCAGCATTTT.

The V call is TRBV7-3, the J call TRBJ1-1, with unresolved D. V shed 0 bases and J shed 7 bases, with 12 bases lying between them. The germline V gene encodes CDR1 SGHTA and CDR2 FQGTGA. This CDR3 has 14 residues. CDR3 sequence: CASSLTPGLGEAFF. In DNA form, the CDR3 reads TGTGCCAGCAGCTTAACCCCTGGCCTGGGTGAAGCTTTCTTT. The full variable domain, rest sourced from reference TRBV7-3 and TRBJ1-1, is GAGVSQTPSNKVTEKGKYVELRCDPISGHTALYWYRQSLGQGPEFLIYFQGTGAADDSGLPNDRFFAVRPEGSVSTLKIQRTERGDSAVYLCASSLTPGLGEAFFGQGTRLTVV.

This sequence joins TRBV12-5 and TRBJ1-2; D may be TRBD1 (5 bases). Trimming took 3 bases from V and 6 from J, leaving 14 bases between them. The germline V gene has CDR1 LGHNT and CDR2 FRNRAP. This CDR3 contains 14 residues. DNA of the CDR3: TGTGCTAGTGGTTTAGAAGCAGGGAGGGATGGCTACACCTTC. This translates into CASGLEAGRDGYTF.

The chain is built from TRBV6-5 and TRBJ2-1, with 10 bases identical to TRBD2. The CDR3 covers 15 residues. Germline assignment: CDR1 MNHEY and CDR2 SVGAGI. Trimming cost V 7 bases and J 2 bases; bases outside gene matches: 5. The CDR3 DNA reads as TGTGCCAGCAAACGAAGCGGGGGGGCCTACAATGAGCAGTTCTTC. Its protein product is CASKRSGGAYNEQFF.

This clone was recorded a few times. V and J are TRBV30 and TRBJ2-1; 7 bases are shared with TRBD2. The length of the CDR3 is 15 residues. V was pared by 3 bases and J by 0 bases, with 5 bases of the junction left unmatched. Germline CDR1 is GTSNPN and CDR2 is SVGIG (reference sequence). CDR3 loop: CAWSPGRSSYNEQFF. CDR3 sequence (DNA): TGTGCCTGGAGCCCCGGGAGGAGCTCCTACAATGAGCAGTTCTTC.

V and J are TRBV4-2 and TRBJ2-7; tentatively, D is TRBD1 (6 bases). V was cut by 3 bases and J by 0 bases, with 12 bases left in between. Germline V CDR1 and CDR2: LGHNA, YNFKEQ. The CDR3 has 15 residues. CDR3 sequence (DNA): TGTGCCAGCAGCCACCCTACAGGGTACTCCTACGAGCAGTACTTC. Translating gives CASSHPTGYSYEQYF.